This T cell receptor beta chain was observed in a study of shared clonotypes between healthy human individuals. Study-wide context: The cohort had two women and a few men, ages 18 to 49.

Per germline, CDR1 SQVTM and CDR2 ANQGSEA. Trimming cost V 3 bases and J 2 bases, with 11 bases left between them. The CDR3 runs 14 residues. Study conclusions and caveats: The four-donor shared clonotypes exceeded non-shared clonotypes in generation probability, with non-shared ones scoring lower. Sequencing of the sorted subsets was shown by rarefaction to be incomplete despite large depth.

This clone has just a few counts. Antigen specificity is unknown. Produced via immunoSEQ multiplex PCR; TCRdb's table is partial and in-frame only. The sample holds over a million clones, approximately 78% seen once. The receptor comes from a man younger than 30 in good health. Some clones in this sample may be carry-over from other donors' samples. Sequencing was done on a sample of memory CD4+ T cells from PBMCs. The subset is: CD45RA-negative fraction. V usage is TRBV29-1 and J usage is TRBJ2-1; D ambiguous. This chain's CDR3 is CSVEAGYPYNEQFF. The CDR3 DNA is TGCAGCGTTGAGGCCGGATACCCCTACAATGAGCAGTTCTTC.